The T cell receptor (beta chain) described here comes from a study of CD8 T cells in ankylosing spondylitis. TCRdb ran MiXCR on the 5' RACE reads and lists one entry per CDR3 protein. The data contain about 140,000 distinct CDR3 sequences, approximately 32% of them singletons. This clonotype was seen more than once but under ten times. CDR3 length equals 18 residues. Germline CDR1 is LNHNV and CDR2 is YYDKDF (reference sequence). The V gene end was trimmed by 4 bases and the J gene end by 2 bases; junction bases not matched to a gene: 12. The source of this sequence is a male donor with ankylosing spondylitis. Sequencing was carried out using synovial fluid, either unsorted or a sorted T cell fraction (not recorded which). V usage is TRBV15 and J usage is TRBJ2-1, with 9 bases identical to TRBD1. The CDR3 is CATSTSVLGTGPYNEQFF. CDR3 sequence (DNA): TGTGCCACCAGCACTAGTGTGCTTGGGACAGGGCCCTACAATGAGCAGTTCTTC.